The rows below give T cell receptor beta chains drawn from one sample of a study of blood T cells in healthy people across ages. One entry per CDR3 protein, called by TCRdb with MiXCR from the 5' RACE reads. The sample lists about 1.5 million distinct CDR3 sequences, 40% to 45% seen once, with just over 4% in the top ten. Material for sequencing was blood. These receptors were collected from a woman between 18 and 30 years old in good health. CDR3s include the opening cysteine and the closing phenylalanine or tryptophan. Each record gives: V gene, CDR3 length, D gene, clone size, J gene, CDR3 protein, CDR3 DNA. A D gene is named only where the DNA matches it firmly. Clone size is shown for a subset of rows, as once, few, many or a class of expanded clone.

V: TRBV12-3/TRBV12-4
length: 15
D: -
size: few
J: TRBJ2-1
CDR3: CASSLRQGRDNEQFF
DNA: TGTGCCAGCAGTTTAAGGCAGGGCAGGGACAATGAGCAGTTCTTC

V: TRBV20-1
length: 13
D: TRBD1
size: few
J: TRBJ1-2
CDR3: CSAPGQRNYGYTF
DNA: TGCAGTGCCCCGGGACAGCGTAACTATGGCTACACCTTC

V: TRBV20-1
length: 16
D: TRBD2
size: -
J: TRBJ2-1
CDR3: CSARLLAGNNYNEQFF
DNA: TGCAGTGCGAGGCTACTAGCGGGGAACAACTACAATGAGCAGTTCTTC

V: TRBV2
length: 15
D: -
size: -
J: TRBJ2-1
CDR3: CASSEAAFSYNEQFF
DNA: TGTGCCAGCAGTGAAGCGGCGTTCTCCTACAATGAGCAGTTCTTC

V: TRBV7-8
length: 15
D: -
size: -
J: TRBJ2-2
CDR3: CASRFRGPSTGELFF
DNA: TGTGCCAGCAGATTCAGGGGCCCGAGCACCGGGGAGCTGTTTTTT

V: TRBV7-2
length: 16
D: -
size: few
J: TRBJ2-1
CDR3: CASSSNAGLKYNEQFF
DNA: TGTGCCAGCAGCTCGAATGCTGGACTCAAGTACAATGAGCAGTTCTTC

V: TRBV13
length: 17
D: -
size: -
J: TRBJ2-1
CDR3: CASSWASGGSSYNEQFF
DNA: TGTGCCAGCAGCTGGGCTAGTGGGGGTAGCTCCTACAATGAGCAGTTCTTC

V: TRBV29-1
length: 14
D: -
size: -
J: TRBJ2-1
CDR3: CSARLDGGWSEQFF
DNA: TGCAGCGCACGATTGGACGGGGGTTGGAGTGAGCAGTTCTTC

V: TRBV7-9
length: 15
D: -
size: -
J: TRBJ2-7
CDR3: CASSLTGTTYNEQYF
DNA: TGTGCCAGCAGCTTGACAGGGACTACCTACAATGAGCAGTACTTC

V: TRBV27
length: 13
D: TRBD1
size: -
J: TRBJ1-2
CDR3: CASSADRVQGYTF
DNA: TGTGCCAGCAGCGCCGACAGGGTACAGGGCTACACCTTC

V: TRBV14
length: 13
D: -
size: few
J: TRBJ2-5
CDR3: CASSQRGGETQYF
DNA: TGTGCCAGCAGCCAACGAGGGGGAGAGACCCAGTACTTC

V: TRBV27
length: 13
D: -
size: -
J: TRBJ1-1
CDR3: CASSFLEGTEAFF
DNA: TGTGCCAGCAGTTTCTTGGAGGGGACGGAAGCTTTCTTT

V: TRBV29-1
length: 14
D: TRBD2
size: once
J: TRBJ2-7
CDR3: CSATGGPTYNEQYF
DNA: TGCAGCGCGACGGGGGGACCCACCTACAATGAGCAGTACTTC

V: TRBV18
length: 13
D: TRBD1
size: few
J: TRBJ2-1
CDR3: CASSPDRAHEQFF
DNA: TGTGCCAGCTCACCGGACAGGGCCCATGAGCAGTTCTTC

V: TRBV29-1
length: 12
D: TRBD2
size: -
J: TRBJ2-1
CDR3: CSAGTTYNEQFF
DNA: TGCAGCGCCGGGACTACATACAATGAGCAGTTCTTC

V: TRBV6-6
length: 14
D: TRBD1
size: once
J: TRBJ1-2
CDR3: CASRNPGQGGGYTF
DNA: TGTGCCAGCAGGAACCCAGGACAGGGTGGCGGCTACACCTTC

V: TRBV4-2
length: 13
D: -
size: few
J: TRBJ2-5
CDR3: CASSPSDRRQQYF
DNA: TGTGCCAGCAGCCCCTCGGACCGCAGACAGCAGTACTTC

V: TRBV28
length: 14
D: TRBD2
size: -
J: TRBJ2-7
CDR3: CAGGTTGLGYEQYF
DNA: TGTGCCGGCGGAACCACCGGACTAGGCTACGAGCAGTACTTC

V: TRBV7-8
length: 15
D: TRBD1
size: few
J: TRBJ1-2
CDR3: CASSVDRGSFYGYTF
DNA: TGTGCCAGCAGCGTTGACAGGGGCTCTTTCTATGGCTACACCTTC

V: TRBV2
length: 13
D: -
size: -
J: TRBJ1-5
CDR3: CASSPRESQPQHF
DNA: TGTGCCAGCAGTCCGAGAGAGAGCCAGCCCCAGCATTTT

V: TRBV20-1
length: 13
D: -
size: few
J: TRBJ1-1
CDR3: CSASGRVSTEAFF
DNA: TGCAGTGCTAGCGGTAGGGTATCAACTGAAGCTTTCTTT

V: TRBV14
length: 14
D: -
size: many
J: TRBJ1-2
CDR3: CASSPTLGDYGYTF
DNA: TGTGCCAGCAGCCCTACCCTGGGGGACTATGGCTACACCTTC

V: TRBV6-6
length: 14
D: -
size: many
J: TRBJ1-5
CDR3: CASSYSTWDQPQHF
DNA: TGTGCCAGCAGTTACTCGACATGGGATCAGCCCCAGCATTTT

V: TRBV15
length: 13
D: TRBD2
size: -
J: TRBJ2-1
CDR3: CATRTGGGYEQFF
DNA: TGTGCCACCCGGACGGGAGGGGGTTATGAGCAGTTCTTC

V: TRBV20-1
length: 15
D: -
size: -
J: TRBJ2-3
CDR3: CSAGNGGPVTDTQYF
DNA: TGCAGTGCCGGCAACGGGGGGCCGGTCACAGATACGCAGTATTTT

V: TRBV5-6
length: 12
D: -
size: few
J: TRBJ1-1
CDR3: CASSLVSGAAFF
DNA: TGTGCCAGCAGCTTGGTAAGCGGGGCGGCTTTCTTT

V: TRBV7-2
length: 14
D: -
size: once
J: TRBJ1-1
CDR3: CASSFGSGPSEAFF
DNA: TGTGCCAGCAGCTTTGGGTCAGGACCTTCTGAAGCTTTCTTT

V: TRBV20-1
length: 14
D: -
size: -
J: TRBJ2-5
CDR3: CSARDLGETGEQYF
DNA: TGCAGTGCTAGAGATTTGGGGGAAACGGGAGAGCAGTACTTC

V: TRBV9
length: 15
D: -
size: once
J: TRBJ1-1
CDR3: CVSSPTGGQHTEAFF
DNA: TGTGTCAGCAGCCCGACGGGGGGTCAACACACTGAAGCTTTCTTT

V: TRBV25-1
length: 13
D: -
size: -
J: TRBJ1-1
CDR3: CASSQVGGAEAFF
DNA: TGTGCCAGCTCACAAGTTGGGGGAGCTGAAGCTTTCTTT

V: TRBV7-2
length: 15
D: TRBD1
size: few
J: TRBJ2-7
CDR3: CASSFRDRGVYEQYF
DNA: TGTGCCAGCAGCTTTCGGGACAGGGGTGTCTACGAGCAGTACTTC

V: TRBV20-1
length: 14
D: TRBD2
size: -
J: TRBJ2-1
CDR3: CSAHSGSPYNEQFF
DNA: TGCAGTGCCCACAGCGGGAGCCCCTACAATGAGCAGTTCTTC

V: TRBV6-1
length: 17
D: -
size: -
J: TRBJ1-3
CDR3: CASSEEWDRGWRNTIYF
DNA: TGTGCCAGCAGTGAAGAATGGGACCGAGGCTGGAGAAACACCATATATTTT

V: TRBV4-3
length: 16
D: -
size: -
J: TRBJ2-7
CDR3: CASSQEEGPNYNEQYF
DNA: TGCGCCAGCAGCCAAGAAGAGGGGCCTAACTACAATGAGCAGTACTTC

V: TRBV6-2/TRBV6-3
length: 18
D: TRBD2
size: -
J: TRBJ2-1
CDR3: CASSYSRLAGVIYNEQFF
DNA: TGTGCCAGCAGTTACTCGAGACTAGCGGGAGTAATCTACAATGAGCAGTTCTTC

V: TRBV6-1
length: 17
D: TRBD2
size: -
J: TRBJ2-3
CDR3: CASSTGTSVSPGGTQYF
DNA: TGTGCCAGCAGTACAGGGACTAGCGTTTCCCCTGGGGGTACGCAGTATTTT

V: TRBV2
length: 15
D: -
size: -
J: TRBJ1-1
CDR3: CASSGTAPLTPEAFF
DNA: TGTGCCAGCAGTGGGACAGCTCCTCTCACGCCTGAAGCTTTCTTT

V: TRBV20-1
length: 14
D: -
size: -
J: TRBJ1-6
CDR3: CSAPQLTDNSPLHF
DNA: TGCAGTGCCCCACAGCTAACAGATAATTCACCCCTCCACTTT

V: TRBV2
length: 13
D: -
size: few
J: TRBJ2-5
CDR3: CASSEAFRETQYF
DNA: TGTGCCAGCAGTGAAGCGTTTCGGGAGACCCAGTACTTC

V: TRBV7-2
length: 13
D: -
size: -
J: TRBJ1-5
CDR3: CASSLRSAQPQHF
DNA: TGTGCCAGCAGCTTAAGGTCAGCCCAGCCCCAGCATTTT

V: TRBV6-1
length: 19
D: -
size: -
J: TRBJ2-1
CDR3: CASSDLWGDSPSSYNEQFF
DNA: TGTGCCAGCAGCGACTTATGGGGCGATTCCCCTAGCTCCTACAATGAGCAGTTCTTC

V: TRBV4-3
length: 16
D: -
size: few
J: TRBJ2-5
CDR3: CASSQDRTGRDLTQYF
DNA: TGCGCCAGCAGCCAAGATAGGACAGGGAGGGATTTGACCCAGTACTTC

V: TRBV24-1
length: 16
D: TRBD1
size: -
J: TRBJ2-1
CDR3: CATSDITGTGNNEQFF
DNA: TGTGCCACCAGTGATATTACGGGGACAGGAAACAATGAGCAGTTCTTC

V: TRBV15
length: 16
D: TRBD2
size: -
J: TRBJ2-1
CDR3: CATSGPEVSGRNEQFF
DNA: TGTGCCACCAGCGGCCCAGAAGTTAGCGGGAGGAATGAGCAGTTCTTC

V: TRBV6-2/TRBV6-3
length: 14
D: -
size: few
J: TRBJ1-1
CDR3: CASSGSGGSTEAFF
DNA: TGTGCCAGCAGTGGGTCGGGGGGATCTACTGAAGCTTTCTTT

V: TRBV6-2/TRBV6-3
length: 14
D: -
size: few
J: TRBJ2-7
CDR3: CASSYMDTSYEQYF
DNA: TGTGCCAGCAGTTACATGGACACCTCTTACGAGCAGTACTTC

V: TRBV6-5
length: 13
D: -
size: few
J: TRBJ2-3
CDR3: CASSYRDGDTQYF
DNA: TGTGCCAGCAGTTATAGGGACGGAGATACGCAGTATTTT

V: TRBV5-4
length: 14
D: -
size: -
J: TRBJ1-2
CDR3: CASSPLLGNYGYTF
DNA: TGTGCCAGCAGCCCCCTCCTGGGAAACTATGGCTACACCTTC

V: TRBV7-3
length: 15
D: -
size: -
J: TRBJ2-1
CDR3: CASSSEAGQYNEQFF
DNA: TGTGCCAGCAGCTCCGAGGCGGGACAGTACAATGAGCAGTTCTTC

V: TRBV12-3/TRBV12-4
length: 14
D: TRBD1
size: -
J: TRBJ1-1
CDR3: CASSALGQDTEAFF
DNA: TGTGCCAGCAGTGCACTCGGACAGGACACTGAAGCTTTCTTT

V: TRBV19
length: 14
D: -
size: -
J: TRBJ1-1
CDR3: CASSHRDTNTEAFF
DNA: TGTGCCAGTAGCCACCGGGACACCAACACTGAAGCTTTCTTT

V: TRBV11-2
length: 14
D: -
size: few
J: TRBJ1-2
CDR3: CASSSLDIGYGYTF
DNA: TGTGCCAGCAGCTCCTTGGACATCGGCTATGGCTACACCTTC

V: TRBV24-1
length: 16
D: -
size: -
J: TRBJ2-3
CDR3: CATSDPASGFTDTQYF
DNA: TGTGCCACCAGTGACCCGGCCAGCGGGTTCACAGATACGCAGTATTTT